These 8 T cell receptor beta chains came from one sample sequenced in a study of T cell repertoires in cytomegalovirus infection. From the reads, TCRdb called clonotypes with MiXCR, one entry per CDR3 protein. The data hold about 530,000 distinct CDR3 sequences, with around a quarter observed a single time. Sequencing was performed on PBMCs. The origin of the receptors is a human donor in good health (CMV status not recorded). Some clones in this sample may be carry-over from other donors' samples.

The table lists this clonotype with a few counts. V is TRBV7-2 and J is TRBJ1-1; TRBD1 might be the D (5 bases). V was cut by 5 bases and J by 4 bases, with 17 bases left in between. The CDR3 has 15 residues. The germline gives CDR1 SGHTA, CDR2 FQGNSA. DNA for the CDR3: TGTGCCAGCAGCCCGAAGGGGACCGGTAGCACTGAAGCTTTCTTT. It translates to CASSPKGTGSTEAFF. Full variable domain (outside the CDR3, taken from reference TRBV7-2 and TRBJ1-1): GAGVSQSPSNKVTEKGKDVELRCDPISGHTALYWYRQSLGQGLEFLIYFQGNSAPDKSGLPSDRFSAERTGGSVSTLTIQRTQQEDSAVYLCASSPKGTGSTEAFFGQGTRLTVV.

This clonotype occurred many times. The V gene is TRBV7-8, the J gene TRBJ1-2; 8 nucleotides align to TRBD1. V shed 2 bases and J 7 bases; nucleotides not matched to a gene: 6. Germline CDR1 and CDR2: SGHVS and FQNEAQ. This CDR3 contains 14 residues. CDR3 residues: CASSLQGAGFGYTF. In DNA, the CDR3 is TGTGCCAGCAGCTTACAGGGGGCTGGATTTGGCTACACCTTC.

The sample holds many counts of this clonotype. The genes are TRBV6-5 and TRBJ2-5; D is uncertain. This CDR3 has 11 amino acids. Germline CDR1 is MNHEY and CDR2 is SVGAGI. V was cut by 2 bases and J by 4 bases, with 2 bases left in between. The CDR3 is CASSYGETQYF. CDR3 sequence (DNA): TGTGCCAGCAGTTACGGAGAGACCCAGTACTTC.

This clonotype was detected ten times or more. This chain links TRBV6-1 with TRBJ2-2, with D possibly TRBD2 on 6 matching bases. The V gene lost 6 bases and the J gene lost 2 bases, with 13 bases spanning the gap. The germline gives CDR1 MNHNS, CDR2 SASEGT. This CDR3 contains 15 residues. CDR3 sequence reads: CASRFPGLNTGELFF. The CDR3 DNA reads as TGTGCCAGCAGATTCCCGGGACTTAACACCGGGGAGCTGTTTTTT.

The chain combines TRBV2 with TRBJ2-1, with TRBD1 as a possible D gene (5 bases). Germline loops: CDR1 SNHLY, CDR2 FYNNEI. This CDR3 spans 14 amino acids. V was shortened by 11 bases and J by 3 bases, with 17 bases between the two germline ends. DNA for the CDR3: TGTGCCGGTAAAGGGGCAGGGAACTACAATGAGCAGTTCTTC. This encodes CAGKGAGNYNEQFF.

The chain recombines TRBV11-3 with TRBJ2-7; 7 bases map to TRBD1. J was trimmed by 3 bases and V by 5 bases; bases with no gene match: 4. CDR1 SGHNT and CDR2 YENEEA come from the germline V gene. The CDR3 spans 13 residues. Here the CDR3 DNA reads TGTGCCAGCAGCCGAAGGGACAGCTACGAGCAGTACGTC. This gives the protein CASSRRDSYEQYV.

This clonotype showed up many times. The V call is TRBV7-2, the J call TRBJ2-1; 10 bases are shared with TRBD2. The V and J ends lost 4 bases and 3 bases, in that order; junction bases with no gene match: 15. Looked up from germline, CDR1 is SGHTA and CDR2 is FQGNSA. The CDR3 contains 19 residues. CDR3 DNA: TGTGCCAGCAGCTCTAAGGGCCTAGCGGGAGTCATTTTCTACAATGAGCAGTTCTTC. Translated, it gives CASSSKGLAGVIFYNEQFF.

The chain carries TRBV11-3 and TRBJ2-1; 8 positions agree with TRBD2. The CDR3 sequence is 18 residues long. In germline, CDR1 is SGHNT, CDR2 YENEEA. Germline trimming cut 0 bases from V and 1 base from J; bases unmatched to any gene: 8. As DNA, the CDR3 is TGTGCCAGCAGCTTAGATCAAAGCGGGAGTGCGTCCTACAATGAGCAGTTCTTC. Amino acid sequence: CASSLDQSGSASYNEQFF.